The source of this TCR beta chain is a study of blood T cell repertoires in COVID-19. Clones were read by immunoSEQ multiplex PCR, and TCRdb kept only the in-frame ones, dropping some. The table lists around 30,000 clones, more than 75% of them singletons. This CDR3 is built from 14 residues. Between the trimmed V and J ends, which lost 0 bases and 4 bases, there was a span of 10 bases. Germline values: CDR1 SGHKS, CDR2 YYEKEE (reference sequence). The TCR sequence derives from a human donor in a cohort sampled during active COVID-19. Input material: peripheral blood. This chain links TRBV5-5 with TRBJ1-2; a possible D gene is TRBD1 (5 bases). The CDR3: CASSLDQGGYGYTF. Here the CDR3 DNA reads TGTGCCAGCAGCTTGGACCAGGGAGGCTATGGCTACACCTTC. The full variable domain, rest sourced from reference TRBV5-5 and TRBJ1-2, is DAGVTQSPTHLIKTRGQQVTLRCSPISGHKSVSWYQQVLGQGPQFIFQYYEKEERGRGNFPDRFSARQFPNYSSELNVNALLLGDSALYLCASSLDQGGYGYTFGSGTRLTVV.